A selection of T cell receptor beta chains follows, all from one sample in a study of T-cell memory formation after mild COVID-19. TCRdb analysed the 5' RACE reads with MiXCR anew, one entry per CDR3 protein. This sample has approximately 290,000 distinct CDR3 sequences, with 8.2% found just once. The sequencing sample was made of PBMCs or a T cell subset sorted from them (not recorded which). These TCRs come from a man between 18 and 35 years old who had mild COVID-19 (a few samples of this study predate the infection). Cell type and time point are not known. Each CDR3 is given with its conserved first and last residue. D genes are given only for firm matches. A row's size may be missing; if present it is once, few, many or a size class.

>few|TRBD2|TRBJ2-2|TRBV9
TGTGCCAGCAGCGTAGCGTGGTATCTAGCGGGGGAGTACACCGGGGAGCTGTTTTTT
CASSVAWYLAGEYTGELFF
>NA|NA|TRBJ1-5|TRBV6-2/TRBV6-3
TGTGCCAGCAGTTCGTCTTTTTGGGACGGGCTTATAGGCAATCAGCCCCAGCATTTT
CASSSSFWDGLIGNQPQHF
>NA|NA|TRBJ2-1|TRBV7-9
TGTGCCAGCAGCTTAGCGCAAAATGAGCAGTTCTTC
CASSLAQNEQFF
>NA|TRBD1|TRBJ2-3|TRBV6-5
TGTGCCAGCAGTTACTCGACAGGGAGTGGCACAGATACGCAGTATTTT
CASSYSTGSGTDTQYF
>NA|TRBD2|TRBJ2-2|TRBV30
TGTGCCTGGAATAGCGGGCGACACACCGGGGAGCTGTTTTTT
CAWNSGRHTGELFF
>NA|NA|TRBJ1-5|TRBV9
TGTGCCAGCAGCGGACGGGACGACAATCAGCCCCAGCATTTT
CASSGRDDNQPQHF
>NA|NA|TRBJ2-5|TRBV7-3
TGTGCCAGCAGCTTGGGTCTAACCGTACAGACCCAGTACTTC
CASSLGLTVQTQYF
>few|TRBD2|TRBJ2-3|TRBV27
TGTGCCAGCAGTTTACTCCTTAGCGGGGGGGCCAGTTGGGATACGCAGTATTTT
CASSLLLSGGASWDTQYF
>NA|TRBD2|TRBJ2-7|TRBV5-1
TGCGCCAGCAGTGGCCTAGCGGGGGGTTCCGAGCAGTACTTC
CASSGLAGGSEQYF
>NA|NA|TRBJ2-2|TRBV7-2
TGTGCCAGCAGCTTCGGCAGGGACGCAAACACCGGGGAGCTGTTTTTT
CASSFGRDANTGELFF